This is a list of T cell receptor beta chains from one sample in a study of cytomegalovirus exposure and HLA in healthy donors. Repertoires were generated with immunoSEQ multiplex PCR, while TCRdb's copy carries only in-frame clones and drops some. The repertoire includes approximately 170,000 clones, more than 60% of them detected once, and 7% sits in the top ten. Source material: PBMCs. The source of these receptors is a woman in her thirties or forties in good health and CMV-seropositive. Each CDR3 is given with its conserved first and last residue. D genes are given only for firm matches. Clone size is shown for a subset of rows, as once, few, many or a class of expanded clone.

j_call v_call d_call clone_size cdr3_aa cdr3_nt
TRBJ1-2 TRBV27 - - CASSPSTEGGYTF TGTGCCAGCAGTCCCTCTACGGAGGGTGGCTACACCTTC
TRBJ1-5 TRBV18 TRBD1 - CASSPDRADQPQHF TGTGCCAGCTCACCGGACAGGGCCGATCAGCCCCAGCATTTT
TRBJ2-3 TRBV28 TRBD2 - CASSSPSSGDTDTQYF TGTGCCAGCAGTTCCCCGTCTAGCGGGGACACAGATACGCAGTATTTT
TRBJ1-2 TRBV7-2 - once CASSLGGSPSYGYTF TGTGCCAGCAGCTTAGGGGGCAGCCCCTCTTATGGCTACACCTTC
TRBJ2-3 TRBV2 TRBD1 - CASKDRVYTDTQYF TGTGCCAGTAAAGACAGGGTCTACACAGATACGCAGTATTTT
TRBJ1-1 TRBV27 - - CASSLFRETEAFF TGTGCCAGCAGTTTATTTCGGGAGACTGAAGCTTTCTTT
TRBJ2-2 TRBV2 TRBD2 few CASGGEGTGELFF TGTGCCAGCGGGGGGGAGGGGACCGGGGAGCTGTTTTTT
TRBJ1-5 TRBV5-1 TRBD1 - CASSLEGTGDQPQHF TGCGCCAGCAGCTTGGAAGGGACAGGGGATCAGCCCCAGCATTTT
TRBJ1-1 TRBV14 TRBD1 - CASSQQTTGKAFF TGTGCCAGCAGCCAACAGACGACAGGGAAAGCTTTCTTT
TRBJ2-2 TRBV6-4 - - CASSVDSGTGELFF TGTGCCAGCAGTGTGGATTCGGGCACCGGGGAGCTGTTTTTT
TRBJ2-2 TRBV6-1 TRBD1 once CASAGTGGGTGELFF TGTGCCAGTGCGGGGACAGGGGGCGGCACCGGGGAGCTGTTTTTT